Sequencing of this T cell receptor (beta chain) was carried out in a study of beta chain features in type 1 diabetes. Findings and caveats of the study: TCRB CDR3 length was moderately but significantly reduced in all four CD4+ subsets of Type 1 diabetes patients. Patients and controls would share equally any PCR tilt toward shorter templates. Researchers reported that naive, central memory and Treg TCRB repertoires appeared more similar in patients than in healthy donors. VDJ junctions from type 1 diabetes patients carried fewer insertions and larger deletions.

Since all of the isolated RNA was reverse transcribed, expressed TCRB transcripts were what got sequenced. Profiled with immunoSEQ multiplex PCR; TCRdb holds only in-frame clones, not every one. In the table there are 250,000 or so clones, roughly 22% of which are singletons. This clone showed up just once. What it binds is not known. Per the germline V gene, CDR1 is SGDLS and CDR2 is YYNGEE. The length of the CDR3 is 15 residues. J gave up 8 bases and V 2 bases, and 4 bases lay outside the gene matches. The chain has TRBV9 and TRBJ1-6, with TRBD1 identical over 10 bases. Sequenced material: naive CD4+ T cells from blood. The receptor was isolated from a woman in her 40s with type 1 diabetes. The CDR3 DNA reads as TGTGCCAGCAGCGTCAAGGGACAGGGGCATTCACCCCTCCACTTT. It translates to CASSVKGQGHSPLHF.